This passage covers 26 T cell receptor beta chains from one sample sequenced in a study of vaccination effects on CD4 cells after COVID-19 (dated by TCRdb to between 2021 and 2024). No cognate antigen is known for these TCRs. Libraries were built with the immunoSEQ multiplex PCR assay. The table was pulled from immuneACCESS by TCRdb, which kept in-frame rearrangements only. Such tables lose some clones; where checked, under half of the loss comes from unresolved V genes, and the rest has no known cause. Here the sample has approximately 30,000 clones; less than 75% occur a single time. In total, the top ten clones hold 8% to 10% of the sample. After about 9 days of culture, CD4+ T cells were isolated with the EasySep CD4+ T cell isolation kit. Sequencing used CD4+ T cells from PBMCs cultured without peptide, obtained before COVID-19 vaccination. All receptors come from a human donor who received a COVID-19 vaccine.

V and J are TRBV7-9 and TRBJ1-1; D possibly corresponds to TRBD1 (6 bases). CDR1 SEHNR and CDR2 FQNEAQ come from the germline V gene (reference sequence). The CDR3 is made up of 13 amino acids. The germline V and J ends were trimmed by 5 bases and 0 bases, with 7 bases remaining between them. For the CDR3, the DNA is TGTGCCAGCAGCGGACAGTTGAACACTGAAGCTTTCTTT. This translates into CASSGQLNTEAFF.

The V and J genes are TRBV13 and TRBJ2-3, with a possible D match to TRBD2 (6 bases). Per the germline V gene, CDR1 is PRHDT and CDR2 is FYEKMQ (reference sequence). Trimming pared 5 bases from V and 2 bases from J, leaving 11 bases between. CDR3 length equals 14 residues. The CDR3 sequence is CASSGSGFTDTQYF. DNA for the CDR3: TGTGCCAGCAGCGGGAGCGGGTTCACAGATACGCAGTATTTT.

The J gene is TRBJ1-5, the V gene TRBV18, with 8 bases fitting TRBD1. Germline CDR1 reads KGHSH; CDR2 reads LQKENI. This CDR3 spans 15 amino acids. V dropped 2 bases and J dropped 7; count of bases not matched to a gene: 7. CDR3 in DNA: TGTGCCAGCTCACCAAATCAGGGGGCAGGACAGCCCCAGCATTTT. Its translation is CASSPNQGAGQPQHF.

This sequence joins TRBV7-8 and TRBJ2-1, with D unresolved. The germline V gene has CDR1 SGHVS and CDR2 FQNEAQ. Between the trimmed V and J ends, which lost 1 base and 1 base, there was a span of 8 bases. CDR3 length: 15 residues. The CDR3 spells CASSLVGLSYNEQFF. DNA of the CDR3: TGTGCCAGCAGCTTAGTAGGCCTATCCTACAATGAGCAGTTCTTC.

The chain combines TRBV10-3 with TRBJ1-5; tentative D call: TRBD1 (5 bases). Germline V CDR1 and CDR2: ENHRY, SYGVKD. The V end lost 2 bases, the J end lost 6 bases, and 8 bases lay between the germline ends. This CDR3 region has 13 residues. The CDR3 region is CAISEPGGQPQHF. CDR3 DNA: TGTGCCATCAGTGAGCCGGGGGGTCAGCCCCAGCATTTT.

This clone has a handful of counts. The rearrangement links TRBV5-1 to TRBJ1-2, with D possibly matching TRBD1 (6 bases). The length of the CDR3 is 14 residues. Germline values: CDR1 SGHRS, CDR2 YFSETQ. The V end was cut by 0 bases, the J end by 3 bases, with 9 bases between. The CDR3 sequence is CASSLAPGDYGYTF. The CDR3 coding sequence is TGCGCCAGCAGCTTGGCCCCAGGGGACTATGGCTACACCTTC.

CDR3 amino acids: CASSIQPRDRVLSPLHF. The CDR3, as DNA: TGTGCCAGTAGTATCCAACCCCGGGACAGGGTCTTGTCACCCCTCCACTTT. This chain connects TRBV19 to TRBJ1-6, with TRBD1 identical over 9 bases. V trimming: 3 bases; J trimming: 10 bases; junction bases outside the gene matches: 13. The germline CDR1 and CDR2 sequences are LNHDA and SQIVND (reference sequence). There are 17 residues in the CDR3. Together with reference TRBV19 and TRBJ1-6, the CDR3 gives the full variable domain: DGGITQSPKYLFRKEGQNVTLSCEQNLNHDAMYWYRQDPGQGLRLIYYSQIVNDFQKGDIAEGYSVSREKKESFPLTVTSAQKNPTAFYLCASSIQPRDRVLSPLHFGNGTRLTVT.

This rearrangement joins TRBV9 to TRBJ1-1, with no clear D. The V end lost 4 bases, the J end lost 5 bases, and 12 bases lay between the germline ends. The CDR3 has 13 residues. Germline CDR1 reads SGDLS; CDR2 reads YYNGEE. CDR3 in DNA: TGTGCCAGCAGCCCCGGGTACGAAACTGAAGCTTTCTTT. Translated: CASSPGYETEAFF.

V usage is TRBV19 and J usage is TRBJ1-2, with 8 bases that match TRBD1. Looked up from germline, CDR1 is LNHDA and CDR2 is SQIVND (reference sequence). V trimming: 7 bases; J trimming: 7 bases; junction bases outside the gene matches: 11. This CDR3 has 14 residues. CDR3 nucleotide sequence: TGTGCCAGTAACCCGATGGACAGGGAGAGTGGCTACACCTTC. Amino acids: CASNPMDRESGYTF. Complete variable domain (other parts from reference TRBV19 and TRBJ1-2): DGGITQSPKYLFRKEGQNVTLSCEQNLNHDAMYWYRQDPGQGLRLIYYSQIVNDFQKGDIAEGYSVSREKKESFPLTVTSAQKNPTAFYLCASNPMDRESGYTFGSGTRLTVV.

This clone showed up just a few times. The V gene is TRBV3-1 (or the pseudogene TRBV3-2), the J gene TRBJ1-2; D gene unclear. This CDR3 is 14 amino acids long. Germline V lookup: CDR1 LGHDT, CDR2 YNNKEL (reference sequence). V gave up 0 bases and J gave up 7 bases, with 12 bases separating them. This chain's CDR3 is CASSQDKGSGGYTF. CDR3 nucleotide sequence: TGTGCCAGCAGCCAAGATAAGGGATCGGGTGGCTACACCTTC.

This chain connects TRBV24-1 to TRBJ2-2; the match to TRBD2 covers 10 bases. Trimming cost V 3 bases and J 5 bases; bases outside gene matches: 2. Germline V gene data show CDR1 as KGHDR and CDR2 as SFDVKD. CDR3 length equals 15 residues. CDR3 sequence (DNA): TGTGCCACCAGTGATGGGGGACTAGCGACCGGGGAGCTGTTTTTT. The encoded protein is CATSDGGLATGELFF.

The V call is TRBV19, the J call TRBJ1-5, with 7 bases identical to TRBD1. The germline V gene encodes CDR1 LNHDA and CDR2 SQIVND (reference sequence). The CDR3 contains 16 residues. V trimming: 1 base; J trimming: 3 bases; junction bases outside the gene matches: 6. CDR3 DNA: TGTGCCAGTAGTATAGTCAGGGGGGGAACCAATCAGCCCCAGCATTTT. Amino acid sequence: CASSIVRGGTNQPQHF.

The CDR3 nucleotides are TGTGCCTGGGATATGGGGGTTAGCACAGATACGCAGTATTTT. Its translation: CAWDMGVSTDTQYF. The V gene is TRBV30, the J gene TRBJ2-3; perhaps D is TRBD1 or TRBD2 (5 bases each). Looked up from germline, CDR1 is GTSNPN and CDR2 is SVGIG (reference sequence). Trimming shortened V by 5 bases and J by 0 bases, and 12 bases separated the two germline ends. The CDR3 totals 14 residues.

This clone was recorded once. CDR3 DNA: TGTGCCAGTAGTGTGACAGGGGGTACCTACGAGCAGTACTTC. It is translated as CASSVTGGTYEQYF. This chain joins TRBV19 and TRBJ2-7; 9 bases match TRBD1. Germline lookup yields CDR1 LNHDA and CDR2 SQIVND (reference sequence). The ends lost 5 bases at V and 2 bases at J; junction bases unmatched: 4. This CDR3 has 14 amino acids.

This clone was counted only a few times. The chain is built from TRBV7-2 and TRBJ2-7; either TRBD1 or TRBD2 may fit D (5 bases each). With 3 bases removed from V and 5 bases from J, the gap between germline ends came to 14 bases. The CDR3 runs 14 residues. Germline V gene sequence: CDR1 SGHTA, CDR2 FQGNSA. CDR3 sequence reads: CASSFPLGVNEQYF. The CDR3 DNA sequence: TGTGCCAGCAGCTTCCCCTTGGGGGTTAACGAGCAGTACTTC.

In this sample, this clone turned up a few times. This chain links TRBV20-1 with TRBJ1-1; D not certain. V lost 4 bases and J lost 4, with 13 bases in between. From germline, CDR1 is DFQATT and CDR2 SNEGSKA (reference sequence). This CDR3 is 13 amino acids long. In DNA form, the CDR3 reads TGCAGTGCTAATGACCCGGGGAGCACTGAAGCTTTCTTT. Translation gives CSANDPGSTEAFF.

The chain uses TRBV6-4 and TRBJ2-1, with 9 nucleotides matching TRBD2. After removal of 3 bases from V and 9 bases from J, the junction contained 9 bases not matched to a gene. CDR1 is MRHNA, CDR2 SNTAGT, per germline. The CDR3 covers 15 residues. The CDR3 nucleotides read TGTGCCAGCAGTGAAGTCTTTAGCGGGGGCAGTGAGCAGTTCTTC. Its protein is CASSEVFSGGSEQFF.

This clone was detected once. The chain uses TRBV7-2 and TRBJ2-2; 8 bases align to TRBD2. CDR3 length: 15 amino acids. Germline V CDR1 and CDR2: SGHTA, FQGNSA. Trimming took 8 bases from V and 3 from J; bases not matched to a gene: 8. The CDR3 spells CASHGGRGDTGELFF. CDR3 nucleotides: TGTGCCAGCCATGGGGGGCGGGGGGACACCGGGGAGCTGTTTTTT.

The chain is built from TRBV4-1 and TRBJ2-7; TRBD1 matches 9 bases. Germline trimming cut 4 bases from V and 5 bases from J; bases unmatched to any gene: 9. The CDR3 covers 15 residues. Germline V lookup: CDR1 MGHRA, CDR2 YSYEKL. CDR3: CASSPQGDRAHEQYF. The CDR3, as DNA: TGCGCCAGCAGCCCCCAGGGGGACAGGGCCCACGAGCAGTACTTC.

This chain links TRBV6-6 with TRBJ2-1, with D possibly TRBD2 on 6 matching bases. Germline V gene lookup returns CDR1 MNHNY and CDR2 SVGAGI (reference sequence). V was pared by 2 bases and J by 8 bases, with 10 bases between. This CDR3 is built from 13 residues. CDR3 in amino acids: CASSYGGGDEQFF. The CDR3 region has the DNA TGTGCCAGCAGTTACGGCGGAGGGGATGAGCAGTTCTTC.

J is TRBJ1-5 and V is TRBV6-5; 8 positions match TRBD1. Per germline, CDR1 MNHEY and CDR2 SVGAGI. The V gene end was trimmed by 10 bases and the J gene end by 2 bases; junction bases not matched to a gene: 7. This CDR3 has 14 residues. The CDR3 sequence is CAIHSGQGNQPQHF. Here the CDR3 DNA reads TGTGCCATCCACTCGGGACAGGGCAATCAGCCCCAGCATTTT.

V is TRBV5-1 and J is TRBJ2-7, with 7 nucleotides matching TRBD1. CDR3 length: 15 amino acids. The junction had 8 bases not matched to a gene; V was cut back by 1 base and J by 4 bases. CDR1 is SGHRS and CDR2 is YFSETQ in the germline V gene. CDR3 residues: CASSLQPGQKYEQYF. The CDR3 DNA sequence: TGCGCCAGCAGCTTGCAGCCGGGACAGAAATACGAGCAGTACTTC.

This chain uses TRBV18 with TRBJ2-3; possibly TRBD1 for D (6 bases). V gave up 6 bases and J gave up 0 bases, with 13 bases separating them. Germline V lookup: CDR1 KGHSH, CDR2 LQKENI. The CDR3 has 15 residues. CDR3 sequence: CASSRTGISTDTQYF. Written as DNA, the CDR3 is TGTGCCAGCTCGCGTACAGGGATCAGCACAGATACGCAGTATTTT.

The chain has TRBV2 and TRBJ1-2; D might be TRBD1 (5 bases). The germline V and J ends were trimmed by 4 bases and 5 bases, with 14 bases remaining between them. CDR1 and CDR2 (germline): SNHLY, FYNNEI. The CDR3 length is 14 residues. The CDR3 coding sequence is TGTGCCAGCAGTGTTCGTTCGACAGCTTATGGCTACACCTTC. Translation: CASSVRSTAYGYTF.

The chain links TRBV6-1 to TRBJ2-6; D call uncertain. CDR1 is MNHNS and CDR2 is SASEGT in the germline V gene. The CDR3 is 15 amino acids. V was shortened by 2 bases and J by 0 bases, with 5 bases between the two germline ends. CDR3 bases: TGTGCCAGCAGTGAACAGAACTCTGGGGCCAACGTCCTGACTTTC. The encoded protein is CASSEQNSGANVLTF.

The chain employs TRBV7-2 and TRBJ2-7; D gene uncertain. Germline V gene lookup returns CDR1 SGHTA and CDR2 FQGNSA. With 1 base removed from V and 2 bases from J, the gap between germline ends came to 15 bases. The CDR3 loop spans 16 amino acids. The CDR3 DNA follows: TGTGCCAGCAGCTTAGGTGGGTCCCTCGCCGCCTACGAGCAGTACTTC. Amino acid sequence: CASSLGGSLAAYEQYF.